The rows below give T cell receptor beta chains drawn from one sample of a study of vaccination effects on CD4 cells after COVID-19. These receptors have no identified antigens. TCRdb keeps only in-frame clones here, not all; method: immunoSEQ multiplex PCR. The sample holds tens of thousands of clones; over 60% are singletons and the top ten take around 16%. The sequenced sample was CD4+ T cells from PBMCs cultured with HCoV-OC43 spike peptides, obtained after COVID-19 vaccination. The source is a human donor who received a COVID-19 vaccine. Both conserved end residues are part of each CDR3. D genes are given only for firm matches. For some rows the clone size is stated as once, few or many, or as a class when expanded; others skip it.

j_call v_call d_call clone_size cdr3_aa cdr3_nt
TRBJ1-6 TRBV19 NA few CASSIQSQGLYSPLHF TGTGCCAGTAGTATACAGTCCCAGGGTCTTTATTCACCCCTCCACTTT
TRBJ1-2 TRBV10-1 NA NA CASSPGQDYGYTF TGCGCCAGCAGCCCGGGACAAGACTATGGCTACACCTTC
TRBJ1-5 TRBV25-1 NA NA CASSEENREQPQHF TGTGCCAGCAGTGAAGAAAACAGGGAGCAGCCCCAGCATTTT
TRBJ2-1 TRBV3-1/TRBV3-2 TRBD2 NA CASSRSSGHNEQFF TGTGCCAGCAGCCGTTCTAGCGGCCACAATGAGCAGTTCTTC
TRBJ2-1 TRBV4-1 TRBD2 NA CASSQPSAGGVEQFF TGCGCCAGCAGCCAACCGTCCGCGGGGGGCGTTGAGCAGTTCTTC
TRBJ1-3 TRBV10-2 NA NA CASQQGFGNTIYF TGCGCCAGCCAACAGGGTTTTGGAAACACCATATATTTT
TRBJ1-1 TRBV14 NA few CASSQSEGIGNTEAFF TGTGCCAGCAGCCAATCCGAGGGCATCGGGAACACTGAAGCTTTCTTT
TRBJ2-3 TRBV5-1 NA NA CATERSGHGDTQYF TGCGCCACCGAGCGGAGCGGACACGGAGATACGCAGTATTTT
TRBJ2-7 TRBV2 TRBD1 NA CASRDPGQKTYEQYF TGTGCCAGCAGGGACCCGGGACAGAAGACCTACGAGCAGTACTTC
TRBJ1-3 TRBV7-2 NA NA CASSQQRGRDTGNTIYF TGTGCCAGCAGCCAACAGCGGGGCAGAGATACTGGAAACACCATATATTTT
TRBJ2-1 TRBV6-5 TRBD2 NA CASSYPTSGNHNEQFF TGTGCCAGCAGTTACCCGACTAGCGGGAACCACAATGAGCAGTTCTTC
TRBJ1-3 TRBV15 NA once CATSFSRDTIYF TGTGCCACCAGCTTTTCAAGGGACACCATATATTTT
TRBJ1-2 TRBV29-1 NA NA CSVEDRRDTYTF TGCAGCGTTGAAGATCGTCGGGACACATACACCTTC
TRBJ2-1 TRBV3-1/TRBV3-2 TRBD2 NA CASSPGAGGAYNEQFF TGTGCCAGCAGCCCCGGAGCGGGGGGGGCCTACAATGAGCAGTTCTTC
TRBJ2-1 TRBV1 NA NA CTRVDRAYNEQFF TGCACCAGGGTAGACAGGGCCTACAATGAGCAGTTCTTC
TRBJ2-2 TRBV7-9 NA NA CASSHRSGNTGELFF TGTGCCAGCAGCCACCGGAGCGGGAACACCGGGGAGCTGTTTTTT
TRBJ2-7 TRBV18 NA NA CASSTGTSFPTYEQYF TGTGCCAGCTCTACCGGGACCTCATTCCCCACCTACGAGCAGTACTTC
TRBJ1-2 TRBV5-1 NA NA CASSPSEPGVYGYTF TGCGCCAGCAGCCCGAGTGAACCAGGGGTTTATGGCTACACCTTC
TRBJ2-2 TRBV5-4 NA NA CASRWDLFSNTGELFF TGTGCCAGCAGATGGGACCTTTTTAGTAACACCGGGGAGCTGTTTTTT
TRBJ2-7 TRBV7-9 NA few CASSPLREQYF TGTGCCAGCAGCCCGCTGAGAGAGCAGTACTTC
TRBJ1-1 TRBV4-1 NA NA CASSPTLGMNTEAFF TGCGCCAGCAGCCCAACTTTGGGGATGAACACTGAAGCTTTCTTT
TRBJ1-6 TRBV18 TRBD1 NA CASSPSGTDNSPLHF TGTGCCAGCTCACCATCCGGGACAGATAATTCACCCCTCCACTTT
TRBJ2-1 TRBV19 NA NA CASSIDFGRGYNEQFF TGTGCCAGTAGTATAGATTTTGGCAGGGGATACAATGAGCAGTTCTTC
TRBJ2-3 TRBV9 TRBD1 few CASSPRQGAYTDTQYF TGTGCCAGCAGCCCACGACAGGGGGCCTACACAGATACGCAGTATTTT
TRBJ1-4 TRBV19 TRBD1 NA CASKLGQGGRELFF TGTGCCAGTAAACTGGGACAGGGAGGGAGAGAACTGTTTTTT
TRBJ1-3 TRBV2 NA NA CASSGARTNTIYF TGTGCCAGCAGTGGGGCGAGGACTAACACCATATATTTT
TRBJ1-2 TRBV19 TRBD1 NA CASSTTGGNNYGYTF TGTGCCAGTAGTACCACAGGGGGCAATAACTATGGCTACACCTTC